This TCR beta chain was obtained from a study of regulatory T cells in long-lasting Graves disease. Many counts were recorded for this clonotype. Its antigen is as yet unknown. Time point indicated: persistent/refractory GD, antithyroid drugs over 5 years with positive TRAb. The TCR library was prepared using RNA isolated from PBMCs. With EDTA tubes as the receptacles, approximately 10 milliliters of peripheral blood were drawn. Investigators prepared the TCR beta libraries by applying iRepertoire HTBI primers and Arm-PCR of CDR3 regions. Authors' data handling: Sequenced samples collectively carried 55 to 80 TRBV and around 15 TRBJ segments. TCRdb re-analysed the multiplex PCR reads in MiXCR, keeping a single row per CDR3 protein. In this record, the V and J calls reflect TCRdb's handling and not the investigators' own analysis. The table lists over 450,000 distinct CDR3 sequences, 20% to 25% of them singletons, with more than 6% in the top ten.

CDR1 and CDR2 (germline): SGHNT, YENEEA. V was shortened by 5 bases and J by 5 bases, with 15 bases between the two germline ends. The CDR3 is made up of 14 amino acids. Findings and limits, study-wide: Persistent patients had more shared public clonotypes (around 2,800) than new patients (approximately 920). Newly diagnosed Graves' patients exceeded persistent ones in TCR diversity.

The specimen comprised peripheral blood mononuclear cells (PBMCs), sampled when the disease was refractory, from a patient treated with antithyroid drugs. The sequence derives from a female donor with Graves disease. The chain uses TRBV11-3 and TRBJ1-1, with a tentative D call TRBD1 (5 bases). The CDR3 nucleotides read TGTGCCAGCAGCCGCTCCTCCTGGGGGACTGAAGCTTTCTTT. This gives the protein CASSRSSWGTEAFF.